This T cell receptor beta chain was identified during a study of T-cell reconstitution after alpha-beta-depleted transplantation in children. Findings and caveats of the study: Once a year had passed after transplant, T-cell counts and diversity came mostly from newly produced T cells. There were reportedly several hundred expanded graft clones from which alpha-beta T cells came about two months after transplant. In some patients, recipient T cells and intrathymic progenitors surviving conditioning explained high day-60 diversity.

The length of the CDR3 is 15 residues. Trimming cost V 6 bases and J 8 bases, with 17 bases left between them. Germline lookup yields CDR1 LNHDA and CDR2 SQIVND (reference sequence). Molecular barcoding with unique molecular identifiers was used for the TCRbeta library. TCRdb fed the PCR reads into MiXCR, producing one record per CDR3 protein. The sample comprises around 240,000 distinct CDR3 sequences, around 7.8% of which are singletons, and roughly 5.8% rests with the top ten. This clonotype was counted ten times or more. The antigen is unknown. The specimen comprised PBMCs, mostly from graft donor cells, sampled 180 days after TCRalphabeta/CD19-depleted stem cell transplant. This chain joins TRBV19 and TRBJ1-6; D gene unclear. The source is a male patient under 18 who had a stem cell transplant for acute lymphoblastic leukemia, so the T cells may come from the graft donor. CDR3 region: CASSDSQRFYSPLHF. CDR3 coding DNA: TGTGCCAGTAGCGACTCCCAAAGGTTTTATTCACCCCTCCACTTT. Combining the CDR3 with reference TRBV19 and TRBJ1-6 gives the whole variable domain DGGITQSPKYLFRKEGQNVTLSCEQNLNHDAMYWYRQDPGQGLRLIYYSQIVNDFQKGDIAEGYSVSREKKESFPLTVTSAQKNPTAFYLCASSDSQRFYSPLHFGNGTRLTVT.